This is a list of T cell receptor beta chains from one sample in a study of CD4 T cells in relation to SARS-CoV-2 and coronaviruses. Profiled with immunoSEQ multiplex PCR; TCRdb holds only in-frame clones, not every one. The sample carries some 16,000 clones, 80% to 85% recorded once. No antigens are known for them. Sequencing was done on a sample of CD4+ T cells from PBMCs, cultured in vitro. The origin of the receptors is a human donor in good health. CDR3s leave out the opening cysteine and the closing phenylalanine or tryptophan. Each record gives: clone size, V gene, CDR3 protein. Clone size is shown for a subset of rows, as once, few, many or a class of expanded clone.

>NA|TRBV10-2
ASSHAIEQF
>NA|TRBV5-1
ASSLLATGRETQY
>NA|TRBV25-1
ASSDPSGRASGELF
>once|TRBV5-1
ASSRISRGAGSSYEQY
>NA|TRBV4-1
ASSPPGGSWNIQY
>NA|TRBV5-1
ASSPGTGASSVYGYT
>NA|TRBV18
ASSPSLAGGSYEQY
>NA|TRBV27
ASSLSLLGGTYEQY
>NA|TRBV5-5
ASSSEGIGGQPQH
>NA|TRBV18
ASSPGLRSTDTQY
>NA|TRBV9
ASSPRTDGYT
>NA|TRBV5-1
ASSFNTPNYGYT
>few|TRBV5-6
ASSFSGANVLT
>NA|TRBV5-4
ASSLPGRRAGELF
>NA|TRBV6-5
ASSWAASYEQY